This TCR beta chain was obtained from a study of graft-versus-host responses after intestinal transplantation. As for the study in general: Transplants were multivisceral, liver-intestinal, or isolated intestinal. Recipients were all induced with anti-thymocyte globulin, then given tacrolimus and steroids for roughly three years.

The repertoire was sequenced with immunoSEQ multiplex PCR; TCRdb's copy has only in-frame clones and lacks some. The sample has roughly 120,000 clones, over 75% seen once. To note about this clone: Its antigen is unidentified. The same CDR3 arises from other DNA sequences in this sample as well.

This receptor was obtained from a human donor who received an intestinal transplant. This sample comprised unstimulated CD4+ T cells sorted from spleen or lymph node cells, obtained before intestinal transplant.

The CDR3 loop is CASSFSGNEQFF. For the CDR3, the DNA is TGCGCCAGCAGCTTTTCCGGGAATGAGCAGTTCTTC. This rearrangement joins TRBV5-1 to TRBJ2-1; D is ambiguous. Germline assignment: CDR1 SGHRS and CDR2 YFSETQ. Trimming shortened V by 2 bases and J by 7 bases, and 7 bases separated the two germline ends. The CDR3 contains 12 residues.